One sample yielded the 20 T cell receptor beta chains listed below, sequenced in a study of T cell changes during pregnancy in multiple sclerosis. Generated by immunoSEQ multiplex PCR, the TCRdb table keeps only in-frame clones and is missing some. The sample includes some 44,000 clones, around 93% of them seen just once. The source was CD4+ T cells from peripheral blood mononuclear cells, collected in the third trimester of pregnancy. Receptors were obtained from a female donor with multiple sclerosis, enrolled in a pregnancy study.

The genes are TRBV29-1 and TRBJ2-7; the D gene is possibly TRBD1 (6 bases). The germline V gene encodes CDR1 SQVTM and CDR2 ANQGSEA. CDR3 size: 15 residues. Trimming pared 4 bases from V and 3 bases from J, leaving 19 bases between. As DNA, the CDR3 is TGCAGCGTTGCCCACAGGGTTGGCCCTGGCTACGAGCAGTACTTC. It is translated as CSVAHRVGPGYEQYF.

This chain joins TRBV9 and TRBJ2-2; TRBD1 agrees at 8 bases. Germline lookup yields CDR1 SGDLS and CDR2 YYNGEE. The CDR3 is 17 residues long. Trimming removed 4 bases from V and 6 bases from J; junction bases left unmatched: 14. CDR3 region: CASSTPPGTGLAGELFF. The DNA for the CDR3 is TGTGCCAGCAGCACCCCTCCCGGGACAGGACTCGCCGGGGAGCTGTTTTTT.

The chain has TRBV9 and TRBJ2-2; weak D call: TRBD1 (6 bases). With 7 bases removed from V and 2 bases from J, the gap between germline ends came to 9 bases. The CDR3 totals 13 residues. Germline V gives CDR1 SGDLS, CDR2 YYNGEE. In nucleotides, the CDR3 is TGTGCCAGCGGGGGACAAAACACCGGGGAGCTGTTTTTT. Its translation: CASGGQNTGELFF.

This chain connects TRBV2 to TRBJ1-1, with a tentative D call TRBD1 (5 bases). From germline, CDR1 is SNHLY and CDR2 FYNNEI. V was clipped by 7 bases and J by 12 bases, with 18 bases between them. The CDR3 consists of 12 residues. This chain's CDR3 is CASIQGTLLTFF. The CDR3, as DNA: TGTGCCAGCATTCAAGGGACTTTACTAACTTTCTTT.

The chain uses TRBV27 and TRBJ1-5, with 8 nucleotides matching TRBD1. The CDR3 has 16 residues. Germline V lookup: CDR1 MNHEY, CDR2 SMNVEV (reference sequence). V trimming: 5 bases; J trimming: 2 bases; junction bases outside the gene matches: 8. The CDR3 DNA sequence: TGTGCCAGCAGTCCCTGGACAGGGACCGGCAATCAGCCCCAGCATTTT. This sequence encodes CASSPWTGTGNQPQHF.

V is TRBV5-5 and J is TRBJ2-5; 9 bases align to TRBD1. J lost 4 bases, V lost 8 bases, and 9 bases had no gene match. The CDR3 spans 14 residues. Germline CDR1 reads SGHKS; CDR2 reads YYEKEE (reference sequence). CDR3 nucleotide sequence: TGTGCCAGTAAAGGACAGGGGATATCAGAGACCCAGTACTTC. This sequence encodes CASKGQGISETQYF.

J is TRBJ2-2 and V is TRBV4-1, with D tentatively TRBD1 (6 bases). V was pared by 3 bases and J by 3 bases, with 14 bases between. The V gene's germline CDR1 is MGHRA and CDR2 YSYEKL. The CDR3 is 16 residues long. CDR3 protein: CASSQWARGYTGELFF. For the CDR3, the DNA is TGCGCCAGCAGCCAGTGGGCCAGGGGTTACACCGGGGAGCTGTTTTTT.

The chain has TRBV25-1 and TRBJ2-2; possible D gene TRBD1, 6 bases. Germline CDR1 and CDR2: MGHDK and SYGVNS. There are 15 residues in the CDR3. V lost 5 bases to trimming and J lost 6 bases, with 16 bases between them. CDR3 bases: TGTGCCAGCAGTCCACAGACAGGCCCCGCCGGGGAGCTGTTTTTT. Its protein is CASSPQTGPAGELFF. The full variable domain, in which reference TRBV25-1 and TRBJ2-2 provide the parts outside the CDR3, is EADIYQTPRYLVIGTGKKITLECSQTMGHDKMYWYQQDPGMELHLIHYSYGVNSTEKGDLSSESTVSRIRTEHFPLTLESARPSHTSQYLCASSPQTGPAGELFFGEGSRLTVL.

CDR3 coding DNA: TGTGCCAGCAGCTTAAGCCAGGGCAGTCAGCCCCAGCATTTT. As protein: CASSLSQGSQPQHF. The chain has TRBV7-2 and TRBJ1-5, with a possible D match to TRBD1 (5 bases). Germline CDR1 reads SGHTA; CDR2 reads FQGNSA. The CDR3 runs 14 residues. Between the trimmed V and J ends, which lost 2 bases and 6 bases, there was a span of 11 bases.

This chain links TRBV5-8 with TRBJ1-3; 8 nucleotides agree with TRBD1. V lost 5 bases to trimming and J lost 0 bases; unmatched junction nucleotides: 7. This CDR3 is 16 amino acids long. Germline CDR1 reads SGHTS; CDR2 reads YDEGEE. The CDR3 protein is CASRSGQVYSGNTIYF. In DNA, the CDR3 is TGTGCCAGCAGGTCGGGACAGGTTTACTCTGGAAACACCATATATTTT.

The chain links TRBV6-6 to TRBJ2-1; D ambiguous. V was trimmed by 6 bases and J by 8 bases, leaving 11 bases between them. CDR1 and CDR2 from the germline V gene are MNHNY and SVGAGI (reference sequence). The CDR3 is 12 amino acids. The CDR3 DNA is TGTGCCAGCAGAGCCGGTGTCGATGAGCAGTTCTTC. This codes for CASRAGVDEQFF.

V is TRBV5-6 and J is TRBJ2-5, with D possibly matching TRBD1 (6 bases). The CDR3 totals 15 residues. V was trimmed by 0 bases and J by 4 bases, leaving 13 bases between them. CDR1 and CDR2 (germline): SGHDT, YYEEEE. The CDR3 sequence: CASSLASLGGETQYF. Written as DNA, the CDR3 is TGTGCCAGCAGCTTGGCCTCATTAGGGGGAGAGACCCAGTACTTC.

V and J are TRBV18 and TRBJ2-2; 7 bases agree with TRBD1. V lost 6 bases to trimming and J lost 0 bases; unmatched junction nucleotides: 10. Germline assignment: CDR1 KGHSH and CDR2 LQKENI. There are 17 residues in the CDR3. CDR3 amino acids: CASSPPTGATNTGELFF. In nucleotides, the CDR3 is TGTGCCAGCTCCCCTCCAACAGGGGCAACGAACACCGGGGAGCTGTTTTTT.

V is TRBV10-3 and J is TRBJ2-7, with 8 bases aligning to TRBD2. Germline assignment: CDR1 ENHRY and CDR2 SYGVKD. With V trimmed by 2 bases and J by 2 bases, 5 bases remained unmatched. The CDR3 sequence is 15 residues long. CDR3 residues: CAISEGSGSAYEQYF. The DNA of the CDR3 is TGTGCCATCAGTGAGGGAAGCGGGAGCGCCTACGAGCAGTACTTC.

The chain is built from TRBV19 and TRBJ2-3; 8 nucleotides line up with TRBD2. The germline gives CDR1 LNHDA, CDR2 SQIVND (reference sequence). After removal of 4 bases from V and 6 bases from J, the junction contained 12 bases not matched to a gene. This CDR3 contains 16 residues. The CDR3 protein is CASSTGLAAIVDTQYF. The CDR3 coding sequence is TGTGCCAGTAGTACCGGACTAGCCGCCATCGTGGATACGCAGTATTTT.

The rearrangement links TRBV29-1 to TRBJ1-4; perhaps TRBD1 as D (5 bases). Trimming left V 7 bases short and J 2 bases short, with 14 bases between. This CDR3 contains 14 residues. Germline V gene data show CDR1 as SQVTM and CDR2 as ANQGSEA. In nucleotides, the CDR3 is TGCAGCGCGTCAGACAGAACTACTAATGAAAAACTGTTTTTT. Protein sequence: CSASDRTTNEKLFF.

The CDR3 nucleotides are TGTGCCAGCAGCAGGCCTGAGGGGGTCTACAATGAGCAGTTCTTC. It specifies CASSRPEGVYNEQFF. This chain joins TRBV5-6 and TRBJ2-1; D may be TRBD1 (6 bases). V gave up 4 bases and J gave up 3 bases, with 14 bases separating them. Germline lookup yields CDR1 SGHDT and CDR2 YYEEEE. The CDR3 consists of 15 residues.

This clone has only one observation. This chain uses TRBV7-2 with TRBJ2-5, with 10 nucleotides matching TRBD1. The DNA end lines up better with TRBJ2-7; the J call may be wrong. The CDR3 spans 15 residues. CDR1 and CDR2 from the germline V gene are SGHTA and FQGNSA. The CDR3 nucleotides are TGTGCCAGCAGCCTAGTGGGACAGGGGATGGCCGAGCAGTACTTC. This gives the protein CASSLVGQGMAEQYF.

The CDR3 protein is CASSFDRPSSTGELFF. The DNA of the CDR3 is TGTGCCAGCAGTTTTGACAGGCCTTCGTCCACCGGGGAGCTGTTTTTT. The chain couples TRBV7-2 to TRBJ2-2, with D possibly being TRBD1 (6 bases). CDR3 length: 16 amino acids. Germline assignment: CDR1 SGHTA and CDR2 FQGNSA. V lost 6 bases, J lost 4 bases, and 18 bases lay in between.

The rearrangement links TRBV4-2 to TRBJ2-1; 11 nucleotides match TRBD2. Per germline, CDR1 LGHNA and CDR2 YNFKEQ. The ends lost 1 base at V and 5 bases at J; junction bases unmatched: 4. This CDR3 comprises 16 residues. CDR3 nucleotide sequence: TGTGCCAGCAGCCAAGCAACTAGCGGGAGACACAATGAGCAGTTCTTC. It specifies CASSQATSGRHNEQFF.